This T cell receptor (beta chain) stems from a study of blood T cell repertoires in COVID-19. Study-level information: Acute and convalescent COVID-19 samples came from the United States, Italy and Spain. PBMCs, B-cell-depleted T cells, or T cells were the source of the cDNA or gDNA that made up the material.

Germline assignment: CDR1 MNHEY and CDR2 SVGEGT. CDR3 length: 14 residues. The trim removed 5 bases at V and 2 bases at J, leaving 5 bases unmatched. TCRdb's table, derived via immunoSEQ multiplex PCR, lists solely in-frame clones and lacks some. The table shows around 250,000 clones, with 85% to 90% occurring only once. Sequences were obtained from PBMCs or T cells enriched from blood (not recorded which). The chain combines TRBV6-2 or TRBV6-3 with TRBJ1-2, with TRBD1 identical over 7 bases. The TCR sequence derives from a man younger than 35 who had recovered from COVID-19. CDR3 in amino acids: CASSNLDRNYGYTF. The CDR3 bases are TGTGCCAGCAGTAATTTGGACAGGAACTATGGCTACACCTTC.